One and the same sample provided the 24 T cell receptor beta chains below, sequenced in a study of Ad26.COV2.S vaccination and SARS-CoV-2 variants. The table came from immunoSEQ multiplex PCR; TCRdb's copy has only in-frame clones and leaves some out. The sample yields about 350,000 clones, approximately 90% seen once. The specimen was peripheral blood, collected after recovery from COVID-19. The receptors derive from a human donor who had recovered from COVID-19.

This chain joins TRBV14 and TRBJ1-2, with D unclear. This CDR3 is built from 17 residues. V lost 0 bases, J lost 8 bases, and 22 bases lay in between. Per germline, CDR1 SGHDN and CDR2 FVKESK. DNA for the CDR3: TGTGCCAGCAGCCAAGATCGCTGGGCCGCTTGGGAGGGAGGCTACACCTTC. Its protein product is CASSQDRWAAWEGGYTF.

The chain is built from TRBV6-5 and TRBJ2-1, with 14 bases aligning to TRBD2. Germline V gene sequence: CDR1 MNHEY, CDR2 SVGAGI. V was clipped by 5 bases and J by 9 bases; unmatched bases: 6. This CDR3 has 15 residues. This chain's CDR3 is CASSPGTSGGVEQFF. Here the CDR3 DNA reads TGTGCCAGCAGTCCAGGGACTAGCGGGGGTGTTGAGCAGTTCTTC.

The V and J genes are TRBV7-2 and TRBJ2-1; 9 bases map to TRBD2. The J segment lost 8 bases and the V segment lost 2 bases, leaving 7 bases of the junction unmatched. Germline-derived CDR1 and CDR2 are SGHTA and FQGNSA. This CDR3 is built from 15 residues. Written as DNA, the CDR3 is TGTGCCAGCAGCTTAAGCGGGGGGTATGGGGATGAGCAGTTCTTC. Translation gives CASSLSGGYGDEQFF.

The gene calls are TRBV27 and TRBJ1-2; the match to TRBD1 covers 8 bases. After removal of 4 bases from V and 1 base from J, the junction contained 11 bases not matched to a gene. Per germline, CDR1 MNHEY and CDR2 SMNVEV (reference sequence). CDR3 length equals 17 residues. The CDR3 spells CASSSWTGSSINYGYTF. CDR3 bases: TGTGCCAGCAGTTCGTGGACAGGGAGCTCAATTAACTATGGCTACACCTTC.

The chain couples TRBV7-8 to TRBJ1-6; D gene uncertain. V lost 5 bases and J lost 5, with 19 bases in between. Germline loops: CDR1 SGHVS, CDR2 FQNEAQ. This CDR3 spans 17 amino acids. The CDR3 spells CASSLLHREGHNSPLHF. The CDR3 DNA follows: TGTGCCAGCAGCCTACTCCACCGGGAAGGCCATAATTCACCCCTCCACTTT.

The CDR3 bases are TGTGCCAGCAGCCCTCCCACTGCCCAGACTGAAGCTTTCTTT. Amino acids: CASSPPTAQTEAFF. This rearrangement joins TRBV3-1 (or the pseudogene TRBV3-2) to TRBJ1-1, with unresolved D. V lost 4 bases and J lost 5, with 14 bases in between. CDR3 length equals 14 residues. CDR1 LGHDT and CDR2 YNNKEL come from the germline V gene (reference sequence).

DNA for the CDR3: TGTGCCAGCAGCTTTAGGAGCGGGGGTGGTACGCAGTATTTT. Protein sequence: CASSFRSGGGTQYF. The chain recombines TRBV7-8 with TRBJ2-3; 8 nucleotides match TRBD2. Germline CDR1 is SGHVS and CDR2 is FQNEAQ. This CDR3 spans 14 amino acids. V was clipped by 3 bases and J by 8 bases; unmatched bases: 7.

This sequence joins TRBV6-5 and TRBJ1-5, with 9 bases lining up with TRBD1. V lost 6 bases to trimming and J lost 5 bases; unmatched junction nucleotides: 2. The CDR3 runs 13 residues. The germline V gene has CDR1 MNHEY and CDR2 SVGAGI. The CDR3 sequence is CASRRQGDQPQHF. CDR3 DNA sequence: TGTGCCAGCAGGAGACAGGGGGATCAGCCCCAGCATTTT.

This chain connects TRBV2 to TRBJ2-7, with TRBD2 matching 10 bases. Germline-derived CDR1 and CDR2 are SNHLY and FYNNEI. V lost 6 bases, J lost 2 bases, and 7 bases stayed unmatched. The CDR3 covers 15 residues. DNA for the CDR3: TGTGCCAGCAGAGAACAAAGCGGGGGGGCCTACGAGCAGTACTTC. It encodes CASREQSGGAYEQYF.

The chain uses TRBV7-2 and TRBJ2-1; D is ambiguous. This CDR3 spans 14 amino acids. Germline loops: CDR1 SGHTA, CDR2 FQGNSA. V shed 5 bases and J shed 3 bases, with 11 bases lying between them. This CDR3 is CASSPPPNYNEQFF. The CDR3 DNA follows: TGTGCCAGCAGCCCCCCCCCTAACTACAATGAGCAGTTCTTC.

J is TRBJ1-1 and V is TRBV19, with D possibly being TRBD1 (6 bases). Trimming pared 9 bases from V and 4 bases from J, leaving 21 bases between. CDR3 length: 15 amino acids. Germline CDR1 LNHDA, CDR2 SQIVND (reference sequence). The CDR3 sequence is CASTVTGSLGTEAFF. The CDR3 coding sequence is TGTGCCAGCACAGTTACAGGGAGCCTAGGCACTGAAGCTTTCTTT.

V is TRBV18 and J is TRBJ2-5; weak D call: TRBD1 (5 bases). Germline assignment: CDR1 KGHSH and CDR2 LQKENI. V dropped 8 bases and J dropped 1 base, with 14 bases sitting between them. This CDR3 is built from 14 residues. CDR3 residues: CASTLLQAQETQYF. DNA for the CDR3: TGTGCCAGCACCCTACTACAGGCCCAAGAGACCCAGTACTTC. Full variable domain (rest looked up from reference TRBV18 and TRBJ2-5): NAGVMQNPRHLVRRRGQEARLRCSPMKGHSHVYWYRQLPEEGLKFMVYLQKENIIDESGMPKERFSAEFPKEGPSILRIQQVVRGDSAAYFCASTLLQAQETQYFGPGTRLLVL.

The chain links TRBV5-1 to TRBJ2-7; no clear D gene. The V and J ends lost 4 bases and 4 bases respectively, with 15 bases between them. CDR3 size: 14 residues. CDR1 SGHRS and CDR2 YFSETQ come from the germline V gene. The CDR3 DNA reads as TGCGCCAGCAGCCTAGACATGTATACTTACGAGCAGTACTTC. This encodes CASSLDMYTYEQYF.

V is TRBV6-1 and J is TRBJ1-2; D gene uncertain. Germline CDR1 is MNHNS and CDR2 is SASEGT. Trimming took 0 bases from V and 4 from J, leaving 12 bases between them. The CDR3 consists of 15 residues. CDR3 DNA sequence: TGTGCCAGCAGTGAAGCATCAATAAATGGCTATGGCTACACCTTC. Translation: CASSEASINGYGYTF.

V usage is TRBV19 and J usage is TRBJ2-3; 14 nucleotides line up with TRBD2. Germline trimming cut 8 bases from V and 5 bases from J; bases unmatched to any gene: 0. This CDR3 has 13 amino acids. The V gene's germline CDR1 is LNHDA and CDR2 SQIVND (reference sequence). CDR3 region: CASGLAGGDTQYF. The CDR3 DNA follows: TGTGCCAGTGGACTAGCGGGGGGAGATACGCAGTATTTT.

The chain's CDR3 is CAISLRETTEDNEQFF. The CDR3 DNA is TGTGCCATCAGTCTGCGGGAAACTACGGAGGACAATGAGCAGTTCTTC. The genes are TRBV10-3 and TRBJ2-1, with D tentatively TRBD2 (6 bases). Germline assignment: CDR1 ENHRY and CDR2 SYGVKD. Trimming removed 5 bases from V and 5 bases from J, with 19 bases in between. There are 16 residues in the CDR3.

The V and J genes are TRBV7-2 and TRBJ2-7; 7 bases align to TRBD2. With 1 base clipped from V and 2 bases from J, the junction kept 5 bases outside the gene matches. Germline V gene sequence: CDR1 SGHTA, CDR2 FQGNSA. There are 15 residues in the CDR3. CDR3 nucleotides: TGTGCCAGCAGCTTAGGGGGAGGGCCTGCCTACGAGCAGTACTTC. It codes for CASSLGGGPAYEQYF.

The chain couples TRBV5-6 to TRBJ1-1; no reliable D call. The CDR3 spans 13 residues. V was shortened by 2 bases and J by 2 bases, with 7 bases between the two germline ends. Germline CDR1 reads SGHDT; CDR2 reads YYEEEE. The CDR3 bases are TGTGCCAGCAGCTTTTGGGGAAACACTGAAGCTTTCTTT. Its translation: CASSFWGNTEAFF.

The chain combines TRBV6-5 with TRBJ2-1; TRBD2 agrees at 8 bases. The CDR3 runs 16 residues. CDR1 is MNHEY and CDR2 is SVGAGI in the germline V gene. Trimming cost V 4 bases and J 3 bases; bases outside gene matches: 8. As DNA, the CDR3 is TGTGCCAGCAGTTCCTCCGGGACTAGAGGCTACAATGAGCAGTTCTTC. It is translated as CASSSSGTRGYNEQFF.

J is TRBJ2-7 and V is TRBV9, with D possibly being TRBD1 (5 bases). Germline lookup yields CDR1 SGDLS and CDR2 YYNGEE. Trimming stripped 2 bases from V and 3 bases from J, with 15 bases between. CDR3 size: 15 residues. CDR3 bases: TGTGCCAGCAGCGTCGACGAGTCACAGGTCTACGAGCAGTACTTC. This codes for CASSVDESQVYEQYF.

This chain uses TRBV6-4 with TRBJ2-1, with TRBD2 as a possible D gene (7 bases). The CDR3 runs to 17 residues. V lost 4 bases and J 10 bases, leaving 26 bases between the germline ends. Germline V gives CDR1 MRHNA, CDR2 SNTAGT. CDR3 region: CASSGDAGRGPRGEQFF. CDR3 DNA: TGTGCCAGCAGTGGGGATGCGGGGCGGGGGCCGCGAGGGGAGCAGTTCTTC.

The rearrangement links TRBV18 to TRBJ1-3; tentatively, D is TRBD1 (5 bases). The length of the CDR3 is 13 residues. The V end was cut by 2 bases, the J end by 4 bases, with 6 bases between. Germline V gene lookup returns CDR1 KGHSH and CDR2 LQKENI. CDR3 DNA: TGTGCCAGCTCACCAAAGGGGGGAAACACCATATATTTT. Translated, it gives CASSPKGGNTIYF.

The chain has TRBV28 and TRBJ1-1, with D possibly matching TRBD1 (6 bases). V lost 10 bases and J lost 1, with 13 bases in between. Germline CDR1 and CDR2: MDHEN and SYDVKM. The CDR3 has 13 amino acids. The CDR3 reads CAITGTPNTEAFF. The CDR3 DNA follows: TGTGCCATCACCGGGACACCGAACACTGAAGCTTTCTTT.

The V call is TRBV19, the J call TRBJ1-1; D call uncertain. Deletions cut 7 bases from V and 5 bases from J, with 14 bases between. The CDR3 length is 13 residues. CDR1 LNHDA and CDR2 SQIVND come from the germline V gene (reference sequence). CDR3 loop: CASTKRRETEAFF. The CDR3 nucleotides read TGTGCCAGTACGAAAAGAAGGGAAACTGAAGCTTTCTTT. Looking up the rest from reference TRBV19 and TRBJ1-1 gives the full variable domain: DGGITQSPKYLFRKEGQNVTLSCEQNLNHDAMYWYRQDPGQGLRLIYYSQIVNDFQKGDIAEGYSVSREKKESFPLTVTSAQKNPTAFYLCASTKRRETEAFFGQGTRLTVV.